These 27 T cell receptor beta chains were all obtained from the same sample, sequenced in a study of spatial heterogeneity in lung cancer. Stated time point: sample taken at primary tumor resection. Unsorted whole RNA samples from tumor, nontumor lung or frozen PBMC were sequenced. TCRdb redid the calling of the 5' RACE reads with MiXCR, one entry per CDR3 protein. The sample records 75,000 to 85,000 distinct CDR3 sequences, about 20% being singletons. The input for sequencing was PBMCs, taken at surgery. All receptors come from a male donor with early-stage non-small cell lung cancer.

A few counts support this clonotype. This CDR3 reads CASSQDRVVGYGYTF. The DNA of the CDR3 is TGCGCCAGCAGCCAAGACAGGGTGGTCGGCTATGGCTACACCTTC. V gene TRBV4-1 combines with J gene TRBJ1-2, with D possibly TRBD1 on 5 matching bases. The CDR3 extends over 15 amino acids. The germline V gene encodes CDR1 MGHRA and CDR2 YSYEKL. Trimming cost V 0 bases and J 4 bases, with 12 bases left between them.

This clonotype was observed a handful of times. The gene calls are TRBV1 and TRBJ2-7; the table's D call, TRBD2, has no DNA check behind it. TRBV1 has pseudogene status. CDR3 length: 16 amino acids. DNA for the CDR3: TGCACCAGCGGGGGAAATTTAGGGACTACAACCTACGAGCAGTACTTC. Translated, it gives CTSGGNLGTTTYEQYF.

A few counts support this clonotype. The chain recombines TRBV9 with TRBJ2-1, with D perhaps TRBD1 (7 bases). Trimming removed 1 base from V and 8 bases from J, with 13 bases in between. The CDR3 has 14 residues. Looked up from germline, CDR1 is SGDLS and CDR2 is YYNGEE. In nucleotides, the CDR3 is TGTGCCAGCAGCGTACAGGGGGGAGAAGATGAGCAGTTCTTC. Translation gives CASSVQGGEDEQFF.

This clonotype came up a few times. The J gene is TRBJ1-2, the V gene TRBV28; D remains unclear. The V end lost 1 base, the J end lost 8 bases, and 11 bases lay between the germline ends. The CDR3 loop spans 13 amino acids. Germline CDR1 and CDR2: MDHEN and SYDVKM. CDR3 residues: CASSLFSPEGYTF. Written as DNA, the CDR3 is TGTGCCAGCAGTTTATTTTCCCCTGAAGGCTACACCTTC.

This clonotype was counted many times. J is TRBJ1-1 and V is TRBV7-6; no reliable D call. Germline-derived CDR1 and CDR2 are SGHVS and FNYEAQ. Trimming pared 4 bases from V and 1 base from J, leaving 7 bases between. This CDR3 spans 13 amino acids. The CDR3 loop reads CASSWQENTEAFF. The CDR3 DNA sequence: TGTGCCAGCAGCTGGCAGGAGAACACTGAAGCTTTCTTT.

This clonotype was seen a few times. The CDR3 here is CASSLAIDPADEQFF. The CDR3 DNA reads as TGCGCCAGCAGCTTGGCCATAGACCCGGCGGATGAGCAGTTCTTC. This chain joins TRBV5-1 and TRBJ2-1; D uncertain. Per the germline V gene, CDR1 is SGHRS and CDR2 is YFSETQ. The CDR3 runs to 15 residues. Trimming cost V 0 bases and J 8 bases, with 15 bases left between them.

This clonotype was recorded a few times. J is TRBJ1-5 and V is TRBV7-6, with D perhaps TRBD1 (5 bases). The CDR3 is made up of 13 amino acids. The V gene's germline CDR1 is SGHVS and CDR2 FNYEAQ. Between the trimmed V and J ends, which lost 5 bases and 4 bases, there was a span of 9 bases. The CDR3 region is CASSPTVNQPQHF. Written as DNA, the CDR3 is TGTGCCAGCAGCCCGACAGTGAATCAGCCCCAGCATTTT.

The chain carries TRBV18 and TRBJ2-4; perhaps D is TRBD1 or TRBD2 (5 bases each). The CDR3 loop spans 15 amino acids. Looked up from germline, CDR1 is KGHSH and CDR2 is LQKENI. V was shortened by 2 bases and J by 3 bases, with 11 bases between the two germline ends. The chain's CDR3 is CASSPGGPGKNIQYF. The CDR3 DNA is TGTGCCAGCTCACCAGGGGGACCAGGCAAAAACATTCAGTACTTC.

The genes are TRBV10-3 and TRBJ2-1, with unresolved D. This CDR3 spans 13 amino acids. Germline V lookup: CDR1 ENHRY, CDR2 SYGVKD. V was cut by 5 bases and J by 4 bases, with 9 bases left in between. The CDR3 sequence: CAISSPDYNEQFF. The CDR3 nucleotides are TGTGCCATCAGTTCTCCAGATTACAATGAGCAGTTCTTC.

CDR3 amino acids: CASILLGDYGYTF. In DNA, the CDR3 is TGTGCCAGCATCCTTCTTGGGGACTATGGCTACACCTTC. This chain connects TRBV2 to TRBJ1-2; D not certain. This CDR3 region has 13 residues. Germline V gene lookup returns CDR1 SNHLY and CDR2 FYNNEI. Trimming cost V 7 bases and J 3 bases, with 12 bases left between them.

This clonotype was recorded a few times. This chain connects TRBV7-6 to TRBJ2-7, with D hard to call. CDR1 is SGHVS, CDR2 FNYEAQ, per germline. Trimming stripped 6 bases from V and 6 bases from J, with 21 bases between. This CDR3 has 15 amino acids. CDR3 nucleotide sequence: TGTGCCAGCAGTAATACTGGTCCTCCCGTGGGCGAGCAGTACTTC. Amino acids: CASSNTGPPVGEQYF.

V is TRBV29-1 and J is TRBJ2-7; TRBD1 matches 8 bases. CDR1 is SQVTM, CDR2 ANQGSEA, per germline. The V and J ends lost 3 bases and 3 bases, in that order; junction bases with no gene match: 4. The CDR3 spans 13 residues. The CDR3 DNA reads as TGCAGCGTTGACCTGACAGGGGACTACGAGCAGTACTTC. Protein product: CSVDLTGDYEQYF.

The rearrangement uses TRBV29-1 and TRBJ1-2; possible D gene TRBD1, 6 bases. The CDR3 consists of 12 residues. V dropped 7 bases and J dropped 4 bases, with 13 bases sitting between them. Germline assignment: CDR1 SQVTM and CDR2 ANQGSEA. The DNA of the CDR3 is TGCAGCGCCCAAGGACAGCCCTATGGCTACACCTTC. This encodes CSAQGQPYGYTF.

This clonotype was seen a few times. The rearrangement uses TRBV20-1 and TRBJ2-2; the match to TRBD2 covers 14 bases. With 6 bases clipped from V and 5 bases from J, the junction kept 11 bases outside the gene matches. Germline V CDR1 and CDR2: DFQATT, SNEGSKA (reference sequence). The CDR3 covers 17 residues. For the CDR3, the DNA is TGCAGTGCCCCCGGGACTAGCGGGAGCTCCCGAACCGGGGAGCTGTTTTTT. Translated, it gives CSAPGTSGSSRTGELFF.

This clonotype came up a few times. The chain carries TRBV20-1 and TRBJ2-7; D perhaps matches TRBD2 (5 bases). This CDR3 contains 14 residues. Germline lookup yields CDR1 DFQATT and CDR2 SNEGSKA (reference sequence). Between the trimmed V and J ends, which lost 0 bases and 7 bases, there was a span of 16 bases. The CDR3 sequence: CSARDSAGPGEQYF. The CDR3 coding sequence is TGCAGTGCTAGAGATTCGGCAGGTCCGGGAGAGCAGTACTTC.

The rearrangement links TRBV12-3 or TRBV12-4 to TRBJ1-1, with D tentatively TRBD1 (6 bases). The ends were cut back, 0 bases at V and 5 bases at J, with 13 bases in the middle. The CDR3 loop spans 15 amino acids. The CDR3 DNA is TGTGCCAGCAGTTTAGCCTTTCAGGGACATACTGAAGCTTTCTTT. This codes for CASSLAFQGHTEAFF.

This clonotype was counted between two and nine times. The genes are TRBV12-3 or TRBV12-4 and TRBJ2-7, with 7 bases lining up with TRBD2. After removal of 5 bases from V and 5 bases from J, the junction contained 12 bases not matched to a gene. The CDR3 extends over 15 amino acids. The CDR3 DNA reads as TGTGCCAGCAGTCCTGGACGGGGAGGGATCCACGAGCAGTACTTC. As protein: CASSPGRGGIHEQYF.

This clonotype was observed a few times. DNA for the CDR3: TGCAGCGTTGGGGACCCTAACAATGAGCAGTTCTTC. It is translated as CSVGDPNNEQFF. The rearrangement uses TRBV29-1 and TRBJ2-1; D might be TRBD1 or TRBD2, each matching 5 bases. The CDR3 extends over 12 amino acids. Looked up from germline, CDR1 is SQVTM and CDR2 is ANQGSEA. V gave up 4 bases and J gave up 5 bases, with 9 bases separating them.

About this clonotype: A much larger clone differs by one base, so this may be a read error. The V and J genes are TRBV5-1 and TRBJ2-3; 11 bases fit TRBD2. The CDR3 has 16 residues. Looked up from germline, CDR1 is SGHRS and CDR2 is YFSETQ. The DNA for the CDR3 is TGCGCCAGCAGCTTGGGACTAGCGGGGAGCACAGATACGCGGTATTTT. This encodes CASSLGLAGSTDTRYF.

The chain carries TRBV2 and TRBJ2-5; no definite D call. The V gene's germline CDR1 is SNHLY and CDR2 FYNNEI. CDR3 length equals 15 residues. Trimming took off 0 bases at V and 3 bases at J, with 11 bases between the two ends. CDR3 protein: CASSEALRIKETQYF. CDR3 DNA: TGTGCCAGCAGTGAAGCGCTTAGGATAAAAGAGACCCAGTACTTC.

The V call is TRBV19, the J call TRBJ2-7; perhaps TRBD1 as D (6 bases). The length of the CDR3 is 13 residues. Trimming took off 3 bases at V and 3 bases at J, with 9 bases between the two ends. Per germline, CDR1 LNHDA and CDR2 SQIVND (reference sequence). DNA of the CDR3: TGTGCCAGTAGTATTAAACAGGGCTACGAGCAGTACTTC. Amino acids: CASSIKQGYEQYF. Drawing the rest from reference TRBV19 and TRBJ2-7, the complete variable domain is DGGITQSPKYLFRKEGQNVTLSCEQNLNHDAMYWYRQDPGQGLRLIYYSQIVNDFQKGDIAEGYSVSREKKESFPLTVTSAQKNPTAFYLCASSIKQGYEQYFGPGTRLTVT.

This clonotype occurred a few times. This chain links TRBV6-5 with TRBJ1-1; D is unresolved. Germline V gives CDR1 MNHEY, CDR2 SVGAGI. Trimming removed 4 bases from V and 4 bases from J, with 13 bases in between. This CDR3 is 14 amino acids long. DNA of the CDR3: TGTGCCAGCAGTTCCGGCAGATTGAGCACTGAAGCTTTCTTT. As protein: CASSSGRLSTEAFF.

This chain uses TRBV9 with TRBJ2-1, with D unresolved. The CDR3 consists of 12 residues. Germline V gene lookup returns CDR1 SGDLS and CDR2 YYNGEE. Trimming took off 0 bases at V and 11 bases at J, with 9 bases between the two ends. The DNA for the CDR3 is TGTGCCAGCAGCGTAGTAGCCGGACAGCAGTTCTTC. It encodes CASSVVAGQQFF.

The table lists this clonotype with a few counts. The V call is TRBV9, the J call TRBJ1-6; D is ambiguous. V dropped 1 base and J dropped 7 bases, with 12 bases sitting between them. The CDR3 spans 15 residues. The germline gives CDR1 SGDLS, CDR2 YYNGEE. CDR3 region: CASSVNLGWNSPLHF. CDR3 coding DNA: TGTGCCAGCAGCGTAAACCTAGGTTGGAATTCACCCCTCCACTTT.

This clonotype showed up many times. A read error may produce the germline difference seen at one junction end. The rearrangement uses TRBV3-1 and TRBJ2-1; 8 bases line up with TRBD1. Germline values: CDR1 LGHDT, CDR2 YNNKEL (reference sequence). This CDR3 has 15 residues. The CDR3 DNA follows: TGTGCCAGCAGCTTAGAAGGGACAGGCTACCATGAGCAGTTCTTC. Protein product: CASSLEGTGYHEQFF.

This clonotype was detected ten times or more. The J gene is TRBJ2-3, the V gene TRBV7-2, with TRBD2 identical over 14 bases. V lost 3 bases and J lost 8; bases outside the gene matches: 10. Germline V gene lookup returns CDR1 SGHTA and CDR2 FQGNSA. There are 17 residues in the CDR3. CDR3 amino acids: CASSFSGTSGSRGTQYF. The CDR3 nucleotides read TGTGCCAGCAGCTTTTCCGGGACTAGCGGGAGCAGGGGTACGCAGTATTTT.

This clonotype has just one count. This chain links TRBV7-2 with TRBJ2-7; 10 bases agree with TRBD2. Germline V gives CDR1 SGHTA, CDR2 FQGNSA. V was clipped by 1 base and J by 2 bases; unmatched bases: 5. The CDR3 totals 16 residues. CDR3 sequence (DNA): TGTGCCAGCAGCTTAGACGCTAGCGGGGGCACCTACGAGCAGTACTTC. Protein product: CASSLDASGGTYEQYF.